The 12 T cell receptor beta chains presented below share a single source sample, sequenced in a study. The repertoire was sequenced with immunoSEQ multiplex PCR; TCRdb's copy has only in-frame clones and lacks some. The sample includes tens of thousands of clones, roughly 93% of them seen just once. Sequencing used PBMCs. These TCRs come from a man aged 35-49 years with rheumatoid arthritis.

This clone appeared a few times. This sequence joins TRBV7-9 and TRBJ2-7, with no clear D. CDR1 and CDR2 from the germline V gene are SEHNR and FQNEAQ (reference sequence). This CDR3 is built from 14 residues. V dropped 6 bases and J dropped 0 bases, with 12 bases sitting between them. CDR3: CASSPDWHSYEQYF. Written as DNA, the CDR3 is TGTGCCAGCAGTCCCGACTGGCACTCCTACGAGCAGTACTTC. The variable domain in full, with the rest retrieved from reference TRBV7-9 and TRBJ2-7, is DTGVSQNPRHKITKRGQNVTFRCDPISEHNRLYWYRQTLGQGPEFLTYFQNEAQLEKSRLLSDRFSAERPKGSFSTLEIQRTEQGDSAMYLCASSPDWHSYEQYFGPGTRLTVT.

The V call is TRBV7-2, the J call TRBJ2-1; D is possibly TRBD2 (5 bases). The CDR3 is made up of 13 amino acids. Trimming took off 5 bases at V and 6 bases at J, with 11 bases between the two ends. Germline lookup yields CDR1 SGHTA and CDR2 FQGNSA. The CDR3 loop reads CASSRTRGNEQFF. CDR3 nucleotide sequence: TGTGCCAGCAGCCGGACCCGGGGCAATGAGCAGTTCTTC.

This chain connects TRBV5-1 to TRBJ1-3; no clear D gene. CDR3 length: 13 amino acids. Germline V gives CDR1 SGHRS, CDR2 YFSETQ. Trimming removed 5 bases from V and 0 bases from J, with 6 bases in between. The CDR3 is CASRGFSGNTIYF. CDR3 sequence (DNA): TGCGCCAGCAGGGGGTTCTCTGGAAACACCATATATTTT.

This chain uses TRBV7-3 with TRBJ1-1; D might be TRBD1 (6 bases). Germline loops: CDR1 SGHTA, CDR2 FQGTGA. The V end was cut by 0 bases, the J end by 0 bases, with 26 bases between. This CDR3 has 21 amino acids. CDR3 sequence: CASSLTPRSSTGGRLNTEAFF. The DNA of the CDR3 is TGTGCCAGCAGCTTAACACCCCGAAGTTCCACGGGGGGCCGGCTGAACACTGAAGCTTTCTTT.

The count of this clone is one. J is TRBJ2-1 and V is TRBV9, with D tentatively TRBD1 (5 bases). The CDR3 covers 14 residues. Trimming removed 10 bases from V and 2 bases from J, with 16 bases in between. The germline V gene has CDR1 SGDLS and CDR2 YYNGEE. CDR3 amino acids: CAGVAVDTYNEQFF. The CDR3 DNA sequence: TGTGCCGGGGTTGCGGTGGACACCTACAATGAGCAGTTCTTC.

The V gene is TRBV18, the J gene TRBJ2-3, with 11 bases matching TRBD2. CDR1 is KGHSH and CDR2 is LQKENI in the germline V gene. The trim removed 2 bases at V and 6 bases at J, leaving 7 bases unmatched. The CDR3 extends over 16 amino acids. CDR3 region: CASSPRLAGGSDTQYF. DNA of the CDR3: TGTGCCAGCTCACCAAGGCTAGCGGGAGGATCGGATACGCAGTATTTT.

The V gene is TRBV28, the J gene TRBJ2-7, with 11 bases identical to TRBD2. Germline V lookup: CDR1 MDHEN, CDR2 SYDVKM. The CDR3 has 16 amino acids. The ends lost 8 bases at V and 3 bases at J; junction bases unmatched: 12. This CDR3 reads CASEGTSGADIYEQYF. The CDR3, as DNA: TGTGCCAGCGAAGGGACTAGCGGAGCTGATATCTACGAGCAGTACTTC.

This clone has only one observation. This sample also contains other DNA sequences that code for the same CDR3. The chain recombines TRBV14 with TRBJ1-4, with D hard to call. CDR1 is SGHDN and CDR2 is FVKESK in the germline V gene. The V and J ends lost 3 bases and 3 bases respectively, with 8 bases between them. The CDR3 runs to 14 residues. CDR3 nucleotide sequence: TGTGCCAGCAGCCAGGGTAGAGCTAATGAAAAACTGTTTTTT. Translation: CASSQGRANEKLFF.

The CDR3: CASSYPDGGTYNEQFF. The DNA of the CDR3 is TGTGCCAGCAGTTACCCCGACGGAGGGACCTACAATGAGCAGTTCTTC. The rearrangement uses TRBV6-5 and TRBJ2-1, with D perhaps TRBD2 (6 bases). Looked up from germline, CDR1 is MNHEY and CDR2 is SVGAGI. There are 16 residues in the CDR3. The germline V and J ends were trimmed by 2 bases and 2 bases, with 13 bases remaining between them.

The V and J genes are TRBV10-1 and TRBJ2-7; D may be TRBD1 or TRBD2 (6 bases each). Germline values: CDR1 WNHNN, CDR2 SYGVQD (reference sequence). Between the trimmed V and J ends, which lost 10 bases and 1 base, there was a span of 17 bases. The CDR3 is 14 amino acids. The CDR3, as DNA: TGCGCCACCTCGAGAGGAGGGGGGTCCTACGAGCAGTACTTC. Protein: CATSRGGGSYEQYF.

V usage is TRBV6-5 and J usage is TRBJ2-7, with TRBD2 identical over 8 bases. The length of the CDR3 is 15 residues. V dropped 5 bases and J dropped 4; count of bases not matched to a gene: 10. Germline V gives CDR1 MNHEY, CDR2 SVGAGI. The CDR3 loop is CASSRTSGGLYEQYF. The CDR3 DNA reads as TGTGCCAGCAGTCGAACTAGCGGAGGGCTTTACGAGCAGTACTTC.

This chain connects TRBV5-1 to TRBJ1-1, with 8 bases identical to TRBD1. Losses at the gene ends were 3 bases for V and 0 bases for J; bases not matched to a gene: 16. This CDR3 comprises 19 residues. Looked up from germline, CDR1 is SGHRS and CDR2 is YFSETQ. The CDR3 loop reads CASSSQKDRVDVLNTEAFF. The CDR3 DNA is TGCGCCAGCAGCTCACAAAAGGACAGGGTGGATGTTTTGAACACTGAAGCTTTCTTT.